The 26 T cell receptor beta chains given below trace back to one sample, sequenced in a study of blood T cell repertoires in COVID-19. The protocol was immunoSEQ multiplex PCR, while the TCRdb copy is restricted to in-frame clones and leaves out a portion. Among approximately 150,000 clones listed, around 84% were seen once. The sequenced sample was peripheral blood. Receptors originate from a human donor with acute or convalescent COVID-19. The donor label of this sample is uncertain.

V gene TRBV3-1 (or the pseudogene TRBV3-2) combines with J gene TRBJ2-5; possible D gene TRBD2, 6 bases. Trimming shortened V by 0 bases and J by 5 bases, and 13 bases separated the two germline ends. CDR1 and CDR2 (germline): LGHDT, YNNKEL (reference sequence). The CDR3 is 15 residues long. The CDR3 DNA is TGTGCCAGCAGCCAAGATGGGAGGTCGGGGGAGACCCAGTACTTC. Its translation is CASSQDGRSGETQYF.

The chain recombines TRBV6-5 with TRBJ1-6; D remains ambiguous. Trimming cost V 2 bases and J 9 bases, with 8 bases left between them. CDR1 is MNHEY, CDR2 SVGAGI, per germline. The CDR3 spans 13 residues. The CDR3 spells CASSYEGTSPLHF. As DNA, the CDR3 is TGTGCCAGCAGTTACGAGGGAACTTCACCCCTCCACTTT.

V and J are TRBV5-3 and TRBJ1-2; no clear D gene. TRBV5-3 is marked as an open reading frame, function uncertain. There are 10 residues in the CDR3. V lost 2 bases, J lost 12 bases, and 8 bases lay in between. Here the CDR3 DNA reads TGTGCCAGAAGCTTTTGCGTCGACACCTTC. This codes for CARSFCVDTF.

The chain carries TRBV19 and TRBJ1-5, with unresolved D. V lost 3 bases to trimming and J lost 4 bases, with 4 bases between them. This CDR3 has 12 amino acids. Germline assignment: CDR1 LNHDA and CDR2 SQIVND (reference sequence). CDR3 in amino acids: CASSIRNQPQHF. The CDR3 DNA reads as TGTGCCAGTAGTATCAGGAATCAGCCCCAGCATTTT. The full variable domain, completed using reference TRBV19 and TRBJ1-5, is DGGITQSPKYLFRKEGQNVTLSCEQNLNHDAMYWYRQDPGQGLRLIYYSQIVNDFQKGDIAEGYSVSREKKESFPLTVTSAQKNPTAFYLCASSIRNQPQHFGDGTRLSIL.

The chain couples TRBV30 to TRBJ1-1; the D gene is possibly TRBD1 (6 bases). CDR1 and CDR2 (germline): GTSNPN, SVGIG (reference sequence). V lost 5 bases and J 6 bases, leaving 10 bases between the germline ends. The CDR3 runs to 11 residues. The CDR3 protein is CAWEQGSEAFF. The CDR3 DNA sequence: TGTGCCTGGGAACAGGGTTCTGAAGCTTTCTTT. Variable domain in full (rest from reference TRBV30 and TRBJ1-1): SQTIHQWPATLVQPVGSPLSLECTVEGTSNPNLYWYRQAAGRGLQLLFYSVGIGQISSEVPQNLSASRPQDRQFILSSKKLLLSDSGFYLCAWEQGSEAFFGQGTRLTVV.

V usage is TRBV12-3 or TRBV12-4 and J usage is TRBJ1-1; D may be TRBD1 (5 bases). The CDR3 contains 13 residues. V dropped 7 bases and J dropped 3 bases, with 12 bases sitting between them. The CDR3: CASTWGSDTEAFF. CDR3 DNA sequence: TGTGCCAGCACCTGGGGCAGCGACACTGAAGCTTTCTTT.

V gene TRBV6-5 combines with J gene TRBJ2-7; 8 nucleotides line up with TRBD1. Per the germline V gene, CDR1 is MNHEY and CDR2 is SVGAGI. CDR3 length: 14 residues. The trim removed 6 bases at V and 3 bases at J, leaving 7 bases unmatched. CDR3 DNA: TGTGCCAGCAGGAACCAAGGACAGGGCTACGAGCAGTACGTC. Residues: CASRNQGQGYEQYV.

The V gene is TRBV6-2 or TRBV6-3, the J gene TRBJ1-4; 7 bases are shared with TRBD1. Germline V gene lookup returns CDR1 MNHEY and CDR2 SVGEGT. The CDR3 consists of 14 residues. V dropped 6 bases and J dropped 6; count of bases not matched to a gene: 7. CDR3 nucleotide sequence: TGTGCCAGCAGCAAGACCGGGACAGATGAAAAACTGTTTTTT. Translated, it gives CASSKTGTDEKLFF.

The chain recombines TRBV2 with TRBJ1-4, with TRBD1 identical over 10 bases. CDR1 SNHLY and CDR2 FYNNEI come from the germline V gene. This CDR3 comprises 14 residues. The trim removed 6 bases at V and 8 bases at J, leaving 6 bases unmatched. The DNA of the CDR3 is TGTGCCAGCAGCTCCGGGACAGGGGACGAAAAACTGTTTTTT. Its protein is CASSSGTGDEKLFF.

This sequence joins TRBV6-2 or TRBV6-3 and TRBJ1-6; no clear D gene. The CDR3 is 17 amino acids. Per the germline V gene, CDR1 is MNHEY and CDR2 is SVGEGT. V was pared by 2 bases and J by 1 base, with 12 bases between. The CDR3 sequence is CASSYLAERSYNSPLHF. CDR3 DNA: TGTGCCAGCAGTTACCTCGCCGAGCGGTCCTATAATTCACCCCTCCACTTT.

The CDR3 loop is CASSYSPQVNYGYTF. The DNA for the CDR3 is TGTGCCAGCAGTTACTCGCCACAGGTTAACTATGGCTACACCTTC. V is TRBV6-5 and J is TRBJ1-2, with D tentatively TRBD1 (5 bases). Between the trimmed V and J ends, which lost 0 bases and 1 base, there was a span of 9 bases. Germline V lookup: CDR1 MNHEY, CDR2 SVGAGI. The CDR3 contains 15 residues.

The gene calls are TRBV6-5 and TRBJ2-5; 9 positions agree with TRBD1. The CDR3 has 16 amino acids. Trimming took 0 bases from V and 5 from J; bases not matched to a gene: 7. From germline, CDR1 is MNHEY and CDR2 SVGAGI. DNA for the CDR3: TGTGCCAGCAGTTACTCGGGACAGGGACCCCAGGAGACCCAGTACTTC. Its protein product is CASSYSGQGPQETQYF.

The rearrangement joins TRBV14 to TRBJ1-1; D unresolved. CDR3 length equals 15 residues. V lost 1 base, J lost 7 bases, and 16 bases lay in between. Germline V gene sequence: CDR1 SGHDN, CDR2 FVKESK. The CDR3 is CASSQASTSKNEAFF. The CDR3 region has the DNA TGTGCCAGCAGCCAAGCGTCAACTAGTAAGAATGAAGCTTTCTTT.

The chain combines TRBV11-2 with TRBJ1-1; possibly TRBD1 for D (6 bases). Deletions cut 5 bases from V and 0 bases from J, with 7 bases between. Germline lookup yields CDR1 SGHAT and CDR2 FQNNGV. The CDR3 spans 13 residues. The CDR3 loop is CASSPGVNTEAFF. Written as DNA, the CDR3 is TGTGCCAGCAGCCCAGGGGTGAACACTGAAGCTTTCTTT.

This clone was found once. V and J are TRBV5-1 and TRBJ1-2; 7 positions match TRBD1. V was clipped by 0 bases and J by 4 bases; unmatched bases: 6. The germline gives CDR1 SGHRS, CDR2 YFSETQ. The CDR3 is made up of 15 amino acids. In nucleotides, the CDR3 is TGCGCCAGCAGCTTGGGGACAGGCGTGAGCTATGGCTACACCTTC. Its protein is CASSLGTGVSYGYTF.

This chain links TRBV11-2 with TRBJ2-5; possible D gene TRBD1, 5 bases. The CDR3 has 14 amino acids. Germline V gene lookup returns CDR1 SGHAT and CDR2 FQNNGV. Between the trimmed V and J ends, which lost 1 base and 2 bases, there was a span of 8 bases. CDR3: CASSLVRTQETQYF. The CDR3 DNA follows: TGTGCCAGCAGCTTAGTCCGGACACAAGAGACCCAGTACTTC. The full variable domain, completed using reference TRBV11-2 and TRBJ2-5, is EAGVAQSPRYKIIEKRQSVAFWCNPISGHATLYWYQQILGQGPKLLIQFQNNGVVDDSQLPKDRFSAERLKGVDSTLKIQPAKLEDSAVYLCASSLVRTQETQYFGPGTRLLVL.

The rearrangement uses TRBV3-1 (or the pseudogene TRBV3-2) and TRBJ1-1; TRBD1 aligns across 8 bases. J lost 6 bases, V lost 6 bases, and 15 bases had no gene match. The CDR3 sequence is 16 residues long. Germline CDR1 and CDR2: LGHDT and YNNKEL (reference sequence). Here the CDR3 reads CASRLSTTGDIAEAFF. CDR3 DNA: TGTGCCAGCAGGCTATCGACGACAGGGGATATTGCTGAAGCTTTCTTT.

In nucleotides, the CDR3 is TGTGCCAGCAGTAGAGCGGACAGCCACACAGATACGCAGTATTTT. Translating gives CASSRADSHTDTQYF. This sequence joins TRBV25-1 and TRBJ2-3; the D gene is possibly TRBD1 (6 bases). V lost 5 bases to trimming and J lost 2 bases, with 14 bases between them. Germline V CDR1 and CDR2: MGHDK, SYGVNS. The CDR3 is 15 residues long.

The J gene is TRBJ2-2, the V gene TRBV18; D not resolved. Germline V gene sequence: CDR1 KGHSH, CDR2 LQKENI. The CDR3 contains 16 residues. Trimming cost V 3 bases and J 3 bases, with 14 bases left between them. The CDR3 sequence: CASSPQYSADTGELFF. The CDR3 DNA reads TGTGCCAGCTCACCTCAGTATTCGGCGGACACCGGGGAGCTGTTTTTT.

The rearrangement links TRBV14 to TRBJ2-5; 7 nucleotides agree with TRBD2. CDR1 is SGHDN, CDR2 FVKESK, per germline. V shed 0 bases, J shed 6 bases, and the junction held 4 bases outside the gene matches. This CDR3 region has 14 residues. The CDR3, as DNA: TGTGCCAGCAGCCAAGACGGGACTACCCAGACCCAGTACTTC. It yields the protein CASSQDGTTQTQYF. Looking up the rest from reference TRBV14 and TRBJ2-5 gives the full variable domain: EAGVTQFPSHSVIEKGQTVTLRCDPISGHDNLYWYRRVMGKEIKFLLHFVKESKQDESGMPNNRFLAERTGGTYSTLKVQPAELEDSGVYFCASSQDGTTQTQYFGPGTRLLVL.

The CDR3 region has the DNA TGCGCCGGTATGGTTGAGGGAGGTCCCCCGTCTGGGGCCAACGTCCTGACTTTC. Residues: CAGMVEGGPPSGANVLTF. The V call is TRBV10-1, the J call TRBJ2-6; a weak D match, TRBD2 (6 bases). V was pared by 11 bases and J by 1 base, with 24 bases between. This CDR3 is built from 18 residues. The germline V gene has CDR1 WNHNN and CDR2 SYGVQD (reference sequence).

The chain is built from TRBV27 and TRBJ1-6, with D perhaps TRBD1 (6 bases). CDR3 length: 16 residues. CDR1 MNHEY and CDR2 SMNVEV come from the germline V gene (reference sequence). V lost 5 bases to trimming and J lost 4 bases, with 15 bases between them. The CDR3 loop is CASSIDGTLYNSPLHF. CDR3 nucleotides: TGTGCCAGCAGTATAGACGGGACACTTTATAATTCACCCCTCCACTTT.

This clone has a handful of counts. The gene calls are TRBV24-1 and TRBJ1-5; no clear D gene. The V gene's germline CDR1 is KGHDR and CDR2 SFDVKD. V shed 3 bases and J shed 7 bases, with 18 bases lying between them. The CDR3 spans 16 residues. Here the CDR3 DNA reads TGTGCCACCAGTGATGGGCGGGGAGCGACCCACCAGCCCCAGCATTTT. Translating it yields CATSDGRGATHQPQHF.

V gene TRBV27 combines with J gene TRBJ2-3, with D hard to call. The V end lost 2 bases, the J end lost 4 bases, and 13 bases lay between the germline ends. Germline V gene data show CDR1 as MNHEY and CDR2 as SMNVEV (reference sequence). This CDR3 comprises 15 residues. This chain's CDR3 is CASSLTPLLPDTQYF. CDR3 nucleotide sequence: TGTGCCAGCAGTTTAACTCCCCTATTGCCAGATACGCAGTATTTT.

The chain is built from TRBV11-1 and TRBJ2-7; 10 positions match TRBD1. The length of the CDR3 is 16 residues. The germline gives CDR1 SGHAT, CDR2 FQDESV (reference sequence). With 5 bases clipped from V and 1 base from J, the junction kept 8 bases outside the gene matches. The CDR3 DNA is TGTGCCAGCAGCCCGGGACAGGGGAGTAGATCCTACGAGCAGTACTTC. Its translation: CASSPGQGSRSYEQYF.

This clone was detected only a few times. In DNA, the CDR3 is TGTGCCAGCAGTGTGAGACAGAGTCCTGGCTACACCTTC. Translation: CASSVRQSPGYTF. The rearrangement uses TRBV2 and TRBJ1-2, with D perhaps TRBD1 (5 bases). The germline V gene encodes CDR1 SNHLY and CDR2 FYNNEI. The CDR3 loop spans 13 amino acids. The V gene lost 4 bases and the J gene lost 7 bases, with 13 bases spanning the gap.